This T cell receptor (beta chain) derives from a study of shared clonotypes between healthy human individuals. Study in general: Donors had three CD4 naive, three CD4 memory, two CD8 naive and one CD8 memory plate apiece. Study-wide findings and caveats: Clonotype sharing across four donors was observed for 5% to 6.5% of naive CD4 clonotypes. Clonotypes shared by all four sorted-subset donors had higher generation probabilities than non-shared clonotypes.

Clones were sequenced by immunoSEQ multiplex PCR, and TCRdb holds only the in-frame ones, with some missing. The sample has over a million clones, under 80% seen once. Worth noting for this clone: Its antigen is not identified. Other DNA sequences of this sample code for an identical CDR3.

The CDR3 runs 12 residues. The V gene's germline CDR1 is SNHLY and CDR2 FYNNEI. V was clipped by 7 bases and J by 1 base, with 8 bases between them. The sequence was obtained from a man younger than 35 in good health. This chain connects TRBV2 to TRBJ2-7; D is undetermined. Specimen: memory CD4+ T cells sorted from blood. The sample's subset: CD45RA-negative fraction. Written as DNA, the CDR3 is TGTGCCAGCACGGCGGATTCCTACGAGCAGTACTTC. It encodes CASTADSYEQYF. Using reference TRBV2 and TRBJ2-7 for the parts outside the CDR3, the full variable domain is EPEVTQTPSHQVTQMGQEVILRCVPISNHLYFYWYRQILGQKVEFLVSFYNNEISEKSEIFDDQFSVERPDGSNFTLKIRSTKLEDSAMYFCASTADSYEQYFGPGTRLTVT.